This entry lists 2 T cell receptor beta chains sequenced from one sample in a study of blood T cell repertoires in COVID-19. The data were produced by immunoSEQ multiplex PCR, yet TCRdb's version contains in-frame clones alone and is incomplete. The sample yields roughly 110,000 clones, 75% to 85% seen once. The sequencing input was peripheral blood. The receptors were gathered from a man older than 75 with COVID-19, enrolled during active disease.

The chain links TRBV10-3 to TRBJ1-1; D unresolved. Germline V gives CDR1 ENHRY, CDR2 SYGVKD. CDR3 length: 14 residues. Trimming removed 3 bases at V and 3 bases at J, with 11 bases between. The CDR3 here is CAISDSGFDTEAFF. The CDR3 DNA is TGTGCCATCAGTGATTCAGGTTTTGACACTGAAGCTTTCTTT.

V gene TRBV19 combines with J gene TRBJ2-5, with D possibly being TRBD2 (5 bases). Germline CDR1 and CDR2: LNHDA and SQIVND (reference sequence). There are 14 residues in the CDR3. V dropped 2 bases and J dropped 2 bases, with 9 bases sitting between them. CDR3 residues: CASSINRGQETQYF. CDR3 bases: TGTGCCAGTAGTATAAACAGAGGGCAAGAGACCCAGTACTTC.